Reported below is one T cell receptor beta chain. The CDR3 sequence is 16 residues long. Germline V gene lookup returns CDR1 SGHDN and CDR2 FVKESK. The V and J ends lost 0 bases and 4 bases respectively, with 15 bases between them. Generated by immunoSEQ multiplex PCR, the TCRdb table keeps only in-frame clones and is missing some. The sample yields more than 110,000 clones, 90% seen once. The record originates from a study of T cell responses to AZD1222 COVID-19 vaccine. The TCR originated in an adult in good health. The chain uses TRBV14 and TRBJ1-2, with D uncertain. The specimen was peripheral blood, collected on day 0 of AZD1222 vaccination. This CDR3 reads CASSQDNRVTGYGYTF. For the CDR3, the DNA is TGTGCCAGCAGCCAAGATAATAGGGTGACCGGCTATGGCTACACCTTC.